These 25 T cell receptor beta chains share one sample of origin, sequenced in a study of cytomegalovirus exposure and HLA in healthy donors. The study ran its PCR with 60 Vbeta and 13 Jbeta primers. This table comes from immunoSEQ multiplex PCR, and its TCRdb copy is limited to in-frame clones, with some not included. The table records 150,000 to 200,000 clones, around four fifths of them present only once. The sequenced material came from PBMCs. These receptors came from a man in his fifties in good health and CMV-seronegative.

The V call is TRBV6-5, the J call TRBJ2-5; TRBD2 matches at 7 bases. Gene TRBJ2-7 matches the end of the DNA better, so the J call may be wrong. CDR3 size: 12 residues. The germline V gene encodes CDR1 MNHEY and CDR2 SVGAGI. CDR3 in DNA: TGTGCCAGCAGGAAGCCTAGCGGCGAGCAGTACTTC. Its protein product is CASRKPSGEQYF.

This clone appeared once. The J gene is TRBJ2-7, the V gene TRBV7-6, with TRBD1 matching over 7 bases. Germline V gives CDR1 SGHVS, CDR2 FNYEAQ. The CDR3 is made up of 14 amino acids. Unmatched junction bases numbered 5, after V lost 5 bases and J lost 1 base. CDR3 protein: CASSRTGSSYEQYF. CDR3 sequence (DNA): TGTGCCAGCAGCCGGACAGGCTCATCCTACGAGCAGTACTTC.

V is TRBV6-5 and J is TRBJ2-2; TRBD2 agrees at 10 bases. Germline CDR1 MNHEY, CDR2 SVGAGI. V shed 6 bases and J 6 bases; nucleotides not matched to a gene: 4. CDR3 length: 14 amino acids. DNA of the CDR3: TGTGCCAGCAGGGATAGCGGGGGGCCCGGGGAGCTGTTTTTT. Translated, it gives CASRDSGGPGELFF.

The V call is TRBV28, the J call TRBJ2-7; D possibly corresponds to TRBD2 (5 bases). The CDR3 length is 14 residues. Germline V lookup: CDR1 MDHEN, CDR2 SYDVKM. Trimming took off 6 bases at V and 5 bases at J, with 17 bases between the two ends. CDR3 DNA: TGTGCCAGCAGCTTTGGACTGGTCCGTGACGAGCAGTACTTC. Translating it yields CASSFGLVRDEQYF.

The chain is built from TRBV7-9 and TRBJ2-7; D is undetermined. This CDR3 spans 12 amino acids. V was pared by 2 bases and J by 3 bases, with 5 bases between. CDR1 SEHNR and CDR2 FQNEAQ come from the germline V gene (reference sequence). CDR3 in DNA: TGTGCCAGCAGCTTAAACGGCTACGAGCAGTACTTC. Translation: CASSLNGYEQYF.

The sample holds a few counts of this clone. This chain connects TRBV13 to TRBJ1-2, with D possibly matching TRBD1 (6 bases). This CDR3 comprises 14 residues. The germline CDR1 and CDR2 sequences are PRHDT and FYEKMQ (reference sequence). V lost 3 bases, J lost 2 bases, and 10 bases lay in between. CDR3 amino acids: CASSFNRANYGYTF. The DNA of the CDR3 is TGTGCCAGCAGCTTCAACAGGGCAAACTATGGCTACACCTTC.

In this sample, this clone turned up once. A junction boundary mismatches the germline segment, possibly from a read error. The rearrangement joins TRBV7-9 to TRBJ2-3; 8 bases agree with TRBD2. The CDR3 sequence is 18 residues long. CDR1 is SEHNR, CDR2 FQNEAQ, per germline (reference sequence). In DNA, the CDR3 is TGTTCCAGCAGCTTAAGTGTAACTAGCGGCACGATTACAGATACGCAGTATTTT. It encodes CSSSLSVTSGTITDTQYF.

This clone was counted between two and nine times. The rearrangement joins TRBV6-5 to TRBJ2-6, with D maybe TRBD1 (6 bases). The CDR3 loop spans 15 amino acids. V was cut by 6 bases and J by 2 bases, with 11 bases left in between. The V gene's germline CDR1 is MNHEY and CDR2 SVGAGI. The CDR3 reads CASRTTGTGANVLTF. The CDR3 DNA reads as TGTGCCAGCAGGACTACAGGGACTGGGGCCAACGTCCTGACTTTC.

The chain combines TRBV4-3 with TRBJ2-7; no definite D call. CDR1 LGHNA and CDR2 YSLEER come from the germline V gene. The CDR3 sequence is 14 residues long. Trimming shortened V by 0 bases and J by 6 bases, and 12 bases separated the two germline ends. DNA for the CDR3: TGCGCCAGCAGCCAAGAAGCTGCCGGGTTCGAGCAGTACTTC. This gives the protein CASSQEAAGFEQYF.

The chain joins TRBV7-2 to TRBJ1-1; TRBD1 is a possible D gene (5 bases). The CDR3 is 16 residues long. Germline V gives CDR1 SGHTA, CDR2 FQGNSA. V lost 1 base, J lost 1 base, and 13 bases lay in between. Here the CDR3 DNA reads TGTGCCAGCAGCTTAGGGAGCGGGGGAAGGAACACTGAAGCTTTCTTT. Its protein is CASSLGSGGRNTEAFF.

The J gene is TRBJ2-3, the V gene TRBV6-4, with 11 bases aligning to TRBD1. J was trimmed by 3 bases and V by 6 bases; bases with no gene match: 5. Germline CDR1 is MRHNA and CDR2 is SNTAGT. This CDR3 is 15 amino acids long. CDR3 sequence: CASRRTGGQTDTQYF. CDR3 sequence (DNA): TGTGCCAGCAGGAGGACAGGGGGCCAGACAGATACGCAGTATTTT.

The rearrangement uses TRBV19 and TRBJ2-1; D unresolved. The V end lost 9 bases, the J end lost 4 bases, and 7 bases lay between the germline ends. The V gene's germline CDR1 is LNHDA and CDR2 SQIVND (reference sequence). The CDR3 loop spans 11 amino acids. The CDR3 region has the DNA TGTGCCAGCACTTTGTACAATGAGCAGTTCTTC. Amino acid sequence: CASTLYNEQFF.

V is TRBV18 and J is TRBJ2-7; perhaps TRBD1 as D (5 bases). The V end lost 4 bases, the J end lost 4 bases, and 14 bases lay between the germline ends. CDR1 is KGHSH, CDR2 LQKENI, per germline. CDR3 length: 14 residues. Written as DNA, the CDR3 is TGTGCCAGCTCACGTTCAGGGTACCGGTACGAGCAGTACTTC. As protein: CASSRSGYRYEQYF.

A single count supports this clone. The chain combines TRBV5-1 with TRBJ2-3; 12 bases match TRBD2. The CDR3 runs to 15 residues. Germline CDR1 is SGHRS and CDR2 is YFSETQ. Trimming at V came to 3 bases and at J to 7 bases, leaving 6 bases not matched to a gene. The CDR3 reads CASSSLAGGEHTQYF. The CDR3 DNA is TGCGCCAGCAGCTCCCTAGCGGGAGGGGAGCATACGCAGTATTTT.

CDR3 coding DNA: TGTGCCAGCAGCACTGACCTCAGGGCGACCCAGTACTTC. Translation gives CASSTDLRATQYF. The chain couples TRBV5-6 to TRBJ2-5; tentatively, D is TRBD1 (5 bases). With 4 bases removed from V and 7 bases from J, the gap between germline ends came to 14 bases. The V gene's germline CDR1 is SGHDT and CDR2 YYEEEE. The CDR3 sequence is 13 residues long.

This chain joins TRBV4-2 and TRBJ2-1, with TRBD2 identical over 9 bases. V dropped 4 bases and J dropped 1; count of bases not matched to a gene: 11. The CDR3 totals 18 residues. Germline V CDR1 and CDR2: LGHNA, YNFKEQ. CDR3 sequence reads: CASSPTPGGRVSYNEQFF. CDR3 nucleotides: TGTGCCAGCAGCCCGACCCCTGGCGGGAGGGTATCCTACAATGAGCAGTTCTTC.

The chain joins TRBV6-6 to TRBJ1-1; 10 nucleotides match TRBD1. Germline lookup yields CDR1 MNHNY and CDR2 SVGAGI (reference sequence). CDR3 length equals 15 residues. The V gene end was trimmed by 5 bases and the J gene end by 1 base; junction bases not matched to a gene: 4. CDR3: CASSPRTGGNTEAFF. CDR3 nucleotides: TGTGCCAGCAGTCCGAGGACAGGGGGGAACACTGAAGCTTTCTTT.

The sample holds a few counts of this clone. CDR3 DNA: TGTGCCAGCAGCCCTAGACAGAAATACTACGAGCAGTACTTC. It yields the protein CASSPRQKYYEQYF. The chain links TRBV27 to TRBJ2-7; TRBD1 might be the D (5 bases). Per germline, CDR1 MNHEY and CDR2 SMNVEV (reference sequence). This CDR3 has 14 residues. Between the trimmed V and J ends, which lost 6 bases and 3 bases, there was a span of 15 bases.

The genes are TRBV2 and TRBJ1-6; possibly TRBD1 for D (6 bases). Per germline, CDR1 SNHLY and CDR2 FYNNEI. The CDR3 sequence is 16 residues long. Trimming pared 6 bases from V and 2 bases from J, leaving 14 bases between. CDR3 DNA sequence: TGTGCCAGCAGCTCCCGGGACACAACCTATAATTCACCCCTCCACTTT. It yields the protein CASSSRDTTYNSPLHF.

The chain joins TRBV23-1 to TRBJ2-5; tentatively, D is TRBD1 (6 bases). TRBV23-1 has ORF status, its function being uncertain. V dropped 7 bases and J dropped 9 bases, with 18 bases sitting between them. This CDR3 is 13 amino acids long. CDR3 amino acids: CASTNDRPEAQYF. As DNA, the CDR3 is TGCGCCAGCACCAATGACAGGCCCGAGGCCCAGTACTTC.

The rearrangement links TRBV6-5 to TRBJ1-1; no reliable D call. Germline V gene lookup returns CDR1 MNHEY and CDR2 SVGAGI. Trimming removed 0 bases from V and 1 base from J, with 6 bases in between. This CDR3 comprises 14 residues. The CDR3 reads CASSYSGENTEAFF. CDR3 nucleotides: TGTGCCAGCAGTTACTCAGGAGAGAACACTGAAGCTTTCTTT.

The gene calls are TRBV6-5 and TRBJ1-5; D might be TRBD1 (5 bases). This CDR3 has 13 residues. Trimming removed 6 bases at V and 2 bases at J, with 8 bases between. Germline values: CDR1 MNHEY, CDR2 SVGAGI. CDR3: CASSRDGNQPQHF. The CDR3 DNA is TGTGCCAGCAGCAGGGATGGCAATCAGCCCCAGCATTTT.

The chain joins TRBV28 to TRBJ1-2; D perhaps matches TRBD1 (6 bases). The CDR3 is made up of 13 amino acids. Germline values: CDR1 MDHEN, CDR2 SYDVKM. The germline V and J ends were trimmed by 3 bases and 8 bases, with 13 bases remaining between them. CDR3 bases: TGTGCCAGCAGTTTGAGCGGGGGCGTAGGCTACACCTTC. Its protein is CASSLSGGVGYTF.

This clone appeared a few times. V gene TRBV19 combines with J gene TRBJ1-1; 10 bases align to TRBD1. The germline gives CDR1 LNHDA, CDR2 SQIVND (reference sequence). The V gene end was trimmed by 6 bases and the J gene end by 11 bases; junction bases not matched to a gene: 18. The CDR3 consists of 16 residues. CDR3 nucleotides: TGTGCCAGTAGGCCGACTACTCGGACAGGGGGTCTGAGGGCTTTCTTT. Protein: CASRPTTRTGGLRAFF.

This rearrangement joins TRBV9 to TRBJ2-7; D possibly corresponds to TRBD2 (6 bases). This CDR3 has 14 residues. Trimming removed 1 base from V and 2 bases from J, with 10 bases in between. Per germline, CDR1 SGDLS and CDR2 YYNGEE. Here the CDR3 reads CASSVTAGTYEQYF. The CDR3 bases are TGTGCCAGCAGCGTAACGGCGGGGACCTACGAGCAGTACTTC.